Presented here are 28 T cell receptor beta chains from one specimen sequenced in a study of cytomegalovirus exposure and HLA in healthy donors. PCR employed 60 Vbeta and 13 Jbeta primers. Profiling relied on immunoSEQ multiplex PCR, and the TCRdb table lists in-frame clones only, not all of them. The sample yields approximately 170,000 clones, approximately 83% seen once. Material for sequencing was PBMCs. The receptors here all came from a boy aged 2 to 10 in good health and CMV-seronegative.

The V gene is TRBV2, the J gene TRBJ2-5, with 10 bases lining up with TRBD2. Germline V gene lookup returns CDR1 SNHLY and CDR2 FYNNEI. The V gene end was trimmed by 6 bases and the J gene end by 5 bases; junction bases not matched to a gene: 6. The length of the CDR3 is 14 residues. CDR3 residues: CASRAGLAVETQYF. Written as DNA, the CDR3 is TGTGCCAGCAGGGCAGGACTAGCGGTGGAGACCCAGTACTTC.

This chain connects TRBV5-1 to TRBJ1-2; 8 bases agree with TRBD1. The CDR3 contains 13 residues. The J segment lost 9 bases and the V segment lost 2 bases, leaving 6 bases of the junction unmatched. Germline V CDR1 and CDR2: SGHRS, YFSETQ. CDR3 residues: CASSLGTGGSYTF. CDR3 nucleotides: TGCGCCAGCAGCTTAGGGACAGGAGGAAGCTACACCTTC.

V gene TRBV19 combines with J gene TRBJ2-7; no clear D. Germline assignment: CDR1 LNHDA and CDR2 SQIVND (reference sequence). Deletions cut 9 bases from V and 0 bases from J, with 15 bases between. This CDR3 comprises 14 residues. CDR3 region: CASAPSAGSYEQYV. The CDR3 coding sequence is TGTGCCAGCGCCCCTTCAGCAGGCTCCTACGAGCAGTACGTC.

V is TRBV30 and J is TRBJ2-3; TRBD2 agrees at 9 bases. Germline V CDR1 and CDR2: GTSNPN, SVGIG (reference sequence). This CDR3 comprises 15 residues. The V and J ends lost 2 bases and 3 bases, in that order; junction bases with no gene match: 6. CDR3 sequence (DNA): TGTGCCTGGAGTTTGGCGGGGGGGCCAACAGATACGCAGTATTTT. It encodes CAWSLAGGPTDTQYF.

The J gene is TRBJ1-1, the V gene TRBV19; TRBD1 might be the D (5 bases). V dropped 3 bases and J dropped 8 bases, with 16 bases sitting between them. The CDR3 has 14 residues. The germline V gene encodes CDR1 LNHDA and CDR2 SQIVND (reference sequence). For the CDR3, the DNA is TGTGCCAGTAGTATGAGTATTGGGGCGGTGGAAGCTTTCTTT. Residues: CASSMSIGAVEAFF.

Comment on this clone: Mismatch with germline at one junction end may stem from a read error. Different DNA sequences within this sample yield the same CDR3. The gene calls are TRBV27 and TRBJ2-7, with a possible D match to TRBD1 (6 bases). The CDR3 consists of 13 residues. Germline V CDR1 and CDR2: MNHEY, SMNVEV (reference sequence). The DNA of the CDR3 is TGCGCCAGCAGCGCCCGGGACATCCACGAGCAGTACTTC. Translating it yields CASSARDIHEQYF.

V is TRBV11-2 and J is TRBJ2-3, with a tentative D call TRBD1 (6 bases). The length of the CDR3 is 13 residues. The germline V gene has CDR1 SGHAT and CDR2 FQNNGV. V lost 3 bases and J lost 4, with 8 bases in between. This CDR3 reads CASSFRGADTQYF. As DNA, the CDR3 is TGTGCCAGCAGCTTCAGGGGCGCAGATACGCAGTATTTT.

This rearrangement joins TRBV19 to TRBJ2-1; 15 bases align to TRBD2. Germline CDR1 LNHDA, CDR2 SQIVND (reference sequence). J gave up 7 bases and V 5 bases, and 6 bases lay outside the gene matches. This CDR3 is built from 16 residues. CDR3 protein: CASSSGLAGGLNEQFF. CDR3 nucleotide sequence: TGTGCCAGTAGTTCCGGACTAGCGGGAGGGTTGAATGAGCAGTTCTTC.

The chain employs TRBV15 and TRBJ2-5; 7 bases are shared with TRBD1. The J call may be mistaken, given a closer DNA end match to TRBJ2-7. The germline V gene has CDR1 LNHNV and CDR2 YYDKDF (reference sequence). CDR3 size: 14 residues. This CDR3 reads CATGDGTDLYEQYF. The CDR3 bases are TGTGCCACCGGGGACGGGACAGACCTCTACGAGCAGTACTTC.

This clone was seen once. The J gene is TRBJ2-3, the V gene TRBV5-4, with D possibly matching TRBD2 (6 bases). CDR1 is SGHNT, CDR2 YYREEE, per germline (reference sequence). The CDR3 is 13 residues long. V was pared by 4 bases and J by 5 bases, with 11 bases between. CDR3 sequence reads: CASSGRGRDTQYF. The CDR3 nucleotides are TGTGCCAGCAGCGGGCGGGGAAGAGATACGCAGTATTTT.

The V call is TRBV7-9, the J call TRBJ2-3; a weak D match, TRBD2 (6 bases). V was trimmed by 1 base and J by 2 bases, leaving 16 bases between them. CDR1 is SEHNR and CDR2 is FQNEAQ in the germline V gene (reference sequence). CDR3 size: 17 residues. CDR3 loop: CASSLVGGRRVTDTQYF. CDR3 DNA: TGTGCCAGCAGCTTAGTTGGGGGGAGACGGGTCACAGATACGCAGTATTTT. Full variable domain (missing parts from reference TRBV7-9 and TRBJ2-3): DTGVSQNPRHKITKRGQNVTFRCDPISEHNRLYWYRQTLGQGPEFLTYFQNEAQLEKSRLLSDRFSAERPKGSFSTLEIQRTEQGDSAMYLCASSLVGGRRVTDTQYFGPGTRLTVL.

The chain recombines TRBV4-3 with TRBJ2-7, with 9 nucleotides matching TRBD2. The CDR3 loop spans 15 amino acids. Germline-derived CDR1 and CDR2 are LGHNA and YSLEER. Germline trimming cut 2 bases from V and 3 bases from J; bases unmatched to any gene: 5. CDR3 nucleotide sequence: TGCGCCAGCAGCCAATGGCGGGAGGGGGGCTACGAGCAGTACTTC. Protein sequence: CASSQWREGGYEQYF.

The V call is TRBV5-6, the J call TRBJ2-5; D perhaps matches TRBD2 (7 bases). Trimming cost V 6 bases and J 5 bases, with 17 bases left between them. Per the germline V gene, CDR1 is SGHDT and CDR2 is YYEEEE. The CDR3 covers 14 residues. This chain's CDR3 is CASTRVGGRETQYF. The CDR3 DNA is TGTGCCAGCACCCGGGTCGGGGGGCGGGAGACCCAGTACTTC.

The V gene is TRBV30, the J gene TRBJ2-1; no firm D call. V was clipped by 1 base and J by 7 bases, with 8 bases between them. CDR1 and CDR2 (germline): GTSNPN, SVGIG (reference sequence). The CDR3 totals 12 residues. The CDR3 DNA follows: TGTGCCTGGAGTGCGGGTTCTAATGAGCAGTTCTTC. This sequence encodes CAWSAGSNEQFF. The whole variable domain, remainder taken from reference TRBV30 and TRBJ2-1, is SQTIHQWPATLVQPVGSPLSLECTVEGTSNPNLYWYRQAAGRGLQLLFYSVGIGQISSEVPQNLSASRPQDRQFILSSKKLLLSDSGFYLCAWSAGSNEQFFGPGTRLTVL.

This chain links TRBV6-1 with TRBJ2-7, with 8 bases identical to TRBD2. Germline V gene sequence: CDR1 MNHNS, CDR2 SASEGT. Trimming took 11 bases from V and 2 from J; bases not matched to a gene: 14. The CDR3 consists of 15 residues. The CDR3 bases are TGTGCCTCAGGGGCGGCTAGCGGGTCCCCCTACGAGCAGTACTTC. Translating it yields CASGAASGSPYEQYF.

The chain joins TRBV5-6 to TRBJ2-7, with 9 bases matching TRBD1. Germline trimming cut 4 bases from V and 7 bases from J; bases unmatched to any gene: 12. The CDR3 consists of 15 residues. Germline V gene sequence: CDR1 SGHDT, CDR2 YYEEEE. CDR3 sequence: CASSPRDRANGEQYF. For the CDR3, the DNA is TGTGCCAGCAGCCCGCGGGACAGGGCTAATGGGGAGCAGTACTTC.

This sequence joins TRBV7-6 and TRBJ1-1; the D gene is possibly TRBD1 (5 bases). This CDR3 region has 13 residues. Trimming left V 1 base short and J 5 bases short, with 8 bases between. Germline CDR1 SGHVS, CDR2 FNYEAQ. The CDR3 is CASSLGSGTEAFF. In DNA form, the CDR3 reads TGTGCCAGCAGCTTAGGATCAGGGACTGAAGCTTTCTTT.

The chain links TRBV30 to TRBJ2-2, with 9 positions matching TRBD1. The CDR3 sequence is 14 residues long. The trim removed 1 base at V and 7 bases at J, leaving 4 bases unmatched. CDR1 is GTSNPN and CDR2 is SVGIG in the germline V gene (reference sequence). The CDR3 coding sequence is TGTGCCTGGAGTGGGACAGGGGATCACGGGGAGCTGTTTTTT. Translated: CAWSGTGDHGELFF.

The V gene is TRBV6-5, the J gene TRBJ1-1; D not certain. Germline V gene data show CDR1 as MNHEY and CDR2 as SVGAGI. CDR3 length: 15 amino acids. The V end was cut by 4 bases, the J end by 4 bases, with 16 bases between. The CDR3 coding sequence is TGTGCCAGCAGTTCAAACTCTTACGGAGGCACTGAAGCTTTCTTT. This codes for CASSSNSYGGTEAFF.

The gene calls are TRBV2 and TRBJ2-6; tentative D call: TRBD2 (5 bases). The V and J ends lost 3 bases and 0 bases respectively, with 15 bases between them. CDR3 length equals 18 residues. Per germline, CDR1 SNHLY and CDR2 FYNNEI. The CDR3 is CASSDPGSTYSGANVLTF. DNA for the CDR3: TGTGCCAGCAGTGACCCGGGGAGTACTTACTCTGGGGCCAACGTCCTGACTTTC.

The chain couples TRBV30 to TRBJ1-2, with unresolved D. This CDR3 contains 11 residues. Trimming cost V 5 bases and J 2 bases, with 6 bases left between them. Germline V gene data show CDR1 as GTSNPN and CDR2 as SVGIG (reference sequence). DNA for the CDR3: TGTGCCTGGCTATCCAACTATGGCTACACCTTC. Protein: CAWLSNYGYTF.

The chain uses TRBV30 and TRBJ1-2; 9 nucleotides align to TRBD1. The germline CDR1 and CDR2 sequences are GTSNPN and SVGIG (reference sequence). This CDR3 spans 13 amino acids. Trimming cost V 4 bases and J 7 bases; bases outside gene matches: 7. The CDR3 protein is CAWNTGGEGGYTF. Written as DNA, the CDR3 is TGTGCCTGGAATACAGGGGGCGAAGGTGGCTACACCTTC.

The chain uses TRBV30 and TRBJ1-1; perhaps TRBD1 as D (5 bases). This CDR3 has 14 residues. V lost 5 bases and J lost 5, with 18 bases in between. The germline V gene has CDR1 GTSNPN and CDR2 SVGIG (reference sequence). The CDR3 sequence is CAWVPLAGITEAFF. Written as DNA, the CDR3 is TGTGCCTGGGTCCCCCTGGCAGGGATAACTGAAGCTTTCTTT.

CDR3 in DNA: TGTGCCAGCAGCCTACGCCGAGGGCCCGGGGAGCTGTTTTTT. Amino acid sequence: CASSLRRGPGELFF. The chain recombines TRBV5-4 with TRBJ2-2; D possibly corresponds to TRBD2 (5 bases). Germline assignment: CDR1 SGHNT and CDR2 YYREEE (reference sequence). Trimming stripped 4 bases from V and 6 bases from J, with 13 bases between. This CDR3 contains 14 residues.

The chain recombines TRBV7-2 with TRBJ2-5; maybe TRBD1 (5 bases). The CDR3 contains 15 residues. Trimming stripped 1 base from V and 0 bases from J, with 9 bases between. CDR1 and CDR2 from the germline V gene are SGHTA and FQGNSA. The CDR3: CASSLVSRDQETQYF. As DNA, the CDR3 is TGTGCCAGCAGCTTAGTGTCCAGGGACCAAGAGACCCAGTACTTC.

V and J are TRBV7-8 and TRBJ1-2, with 7 bases aligning to TRBD1. This CDR3 has 12 amino acids. Trimming cost V 4 bases and J 4 bases; bases outside gene matches: 0. CDR1 SGHVS and CDR2 FQNEAQ come from the germline V gene. In DNA, the CDR3 is TGTGCCAGCAGCTCAGGGGGCTATGGCTACACCTTC. It codes for CASSSGGYGYTF.

This chain uses TRBV29-1 with TRBJ1-2; 9 bases are a match to TRBD1. Trimming cost V 6 bases and J 7 bases; bases outside gene matches: 12. The CDR3 sequence is 14 residues long. Germline values: CDR1 SQVTM, CDR2 ANQGSEA. The CDR3 sequence: CSVADRGSATGYTF. CDR3 DNA sequence: TGCAGCGTCGCCGACAGGGGGAGCGCAACTGGCTACACCTTC.

The chain couples TRBV6-5 to TRBJ2-2; the D is unclear. CDR3 size: 15 residues. V was clipped by 0 bases and J by 8 bases, with 13 bases between them. In germline, CDR1 is MNHEY, CDR2 SVGAGI. CDR3 in amino acids: CASSYSSTISGELFF. The CDR3 DNA reads as TGTGCCAGCAGTTACTCGAGTACCATATCTGGGGAGCTGTTTTTT.